A selection of T cell receptor beta chains follows, all from one sample in a study of blood T cell repertoires in COVID-19. Produced via immunoSEQ multiplex PCR; TCRdb's table is partial and in-frame only. The table includes 93,000 or so clones, 88% detected once. What was sequenced was peripheral blood. The receptor set was obtained from a human donor in a cohort sampled during active COVID-19. Both conserved end residues are part of each CDR3. Each record gives: clone size, V gene, D gene, J gene, CDR3 DNA, CDR3 protein. A D gene is named only where the DNA matches it firmly. Not all rows give a size; the values are once, few, many and, for expanded clones, a class.

abundance: .; v_gene: TRBV5-6; d_gene: TRBD2; j_gene: TRBJ2-7; CDR3nt: TGTGCCAGCAGCTTGGGCCCTATGACTAGCGGGAGCGAGCAGTACTTC; CDR3aa: CASSLGPMTSGSEQYF
abundance: .; v_gene: TRBV27; d_gene: .; j_gene: TRBJ2-7; CDR3nt: TGTGCCAGCAGTTGGCTCAACAACTACGAGCAGTACTTC; CDR3aa: CASSWLNNYEQYF
abundance: .; v_gene: TRBV3-1/TRBV3-2; d_gene: .; j_gene: TRBJ2-1; CDR3nt: TGTGCCAGCAGCCAAGAGGCCCGGAGCCCGAGGTCCTATGAGCAGTTCTTC; CDR3aa: CASSQEARSPRSYEQFF
abundance: .; v_gene: TRBV5-6; d_gene: .; j_gene: TRBJ2-3; CDR3nt: TGTGCCAGCAGCTTGGGGCAGCGACTGAAGGCAGATACGCAGTATTTT; CDR3aa: CASSLGQRLKADTQYF
abundance: .; v_gene: TRBV9; d_gene: TRBD2; j_gene: TRBJ2-3; CDR3nt: TGTGCCAGCAGCCTCCTCCGGGAGGCCCTCGGCACAGATACGCAGTATTTT; CDR3aa: CASSLLREALGTDTQYF
abundance: .; v_gene: TRBV3-1/TRBV3-2; d_gene: .; j_gene: TRBJ2-5; CDR3nt: TGTGCCAGCAGCCAAGGACAGATCCAAGAGACCCAGTACTTC; CDR3aa: CASSQGQIQETQYF
abundance: .; v_gene: TRBV28; d_gene: TRBD1; j_gene: TRBJ1-2; CDR3nt: TGTGCCAGCAGTTTATCAGTGACAGGGGGCAGGGGCTATGGCTACACCTTC; CDR3aa: CASSLSVTGGRGYGYTF
abundance: .; v_gene: TRBV5-1; d_gene: .; j_gene: TRBJ2-3; CDR3nt: TGCGCCAGCAGCACAAACCCGGGTAGCACAGATACGCAGTATTTT; CDR3aa: CASSTNPGSTDTQYF
abundance: .; v_gene: TRBV29-1; d_gene: TRBD1; j_gene: TRBJ1-5; CDR3nt: TGCAGCGTCTCGGACAGGGCCAATCAGCCCCAGCATTTT; CDR3aa: CSVSDRANQPQHF
abundance: .; v_gene: TRBV9; d_gene: TRBD1; j_gene: TRBJ2-1; CDR3nt: TGTGCCAGCAGCGCCGACAGGGCTTCCTACAATGAGCAGTTCTTC; CDR3aa: CASSADRASYNEQFF
abundance: once; v_gene: TRBV11-2; d_gene: TRBD2; j_gene: TRBJ2-5; CDR3nt: TGTGCCAGCAGCTTAGAGGGACTAGCGGGTTCTAAGACCCAGTACTTC; CDR3aa: CASSLEGLAGSKTQYF
abundance: .; v_gene: TRBV29-1; d_gene: .; j_gene: TRBJ1-5; CDR3nt: TGCAGCGCAGGAGGGCGGGATAGCAATCAGCCCCAGCATTTT; CDR3aa: CSAGGRDSNQPQHF
abundance: .; v_gene: TRBV10-3; d_gene: .; j_gene: TRBJ2-7; CDR3nt: TGTGCCATCAACGGGTGGCAGACCTCCTACGAGCAGTACTTC; CDR3aa: CAINGWQTSYEQYF
abundance: .; v_gene: TRBV11-3; d_gene: TRBD1; j_gene: TRBJ2-7; CDR3nt: TGTGCCAGCAGCTTAGGGGACAGCCCCTACGAGCAGTACTTC; CDR3aa: CASSLGDSPYEQYF
abundance: .; v_gene: TRBV25-1; d_gene: .; j_gene: TRBJ1-2; CDR3nt: TGTGCCAGCAGTGAATCGGCAGGCGCCGTGGGCTACACCTTC; CDR3aa: CASSESAGAVGYTF
abundance: .; v_gene: TRBV30; d_gene: TRBD1; j_gene: TRBJ1-6; CDR3nt: TGTGCGTGGGACAGGGGGCTCAGTTCACCCCTCCACTTT; CDR3aa: CAWDRGLSSPLHF
abundance: .; v_gene: TRBV2; d_gene: .; j_gene: TRBJ2-4; CDR3nt: TGTGCCGGTACAGCCGCCAAAAACATTCAGTACTTC; CDR3aa: CAGTAAKNIQYF
abundance: .; v_gene: TRBV7-2; d_gene: .; j_gene: TRBJ2-5; CDR3nt: TGTGCCAGCAGCTTAGTTTCAGGGGAGACCCAGTACTTC; CDR3aa: CASSLVSGETQYF
abundance: .; v_gene: TRBV29-1; d_gene: .; j_gene: TRBJ2-6; CDR3nt: TGCAGCGTTGAAGACCGGAATGGGGGGGCCGGGGCCAACGTCCTGACTTTC; CDR3aa: CSVEDRNGGAGANVLTF
abundance: .; v_gene: TRBV28; d_gene: TRBD1; j_gene: TRBJ1-2; CDR3nt: TGTGCCATCGGGGGGACAGGGGGCTTTCGGTATGGCTACACCTTC; CDR3aa: CAIGGTGGFRYGYTF
abundance: .; v_gene: TRBV5-4; d_gene: .; j_gene: TRBJ1-2; CDR3nt: TGTGCCAGCAGGGCCGGGGGGGCCGCCCTCTATGGCTACACCTTC; CDR3aa: CASRAGGAALYGYTF
abundance: .; v_gene: TRBV7-8; d_gene: TRBD1; j_gene: TRBJ1-1; CDR3nt: TGTGCCAGCAGCTGGGACAGGACGAACACTGAAGCTTTCTTT; CDR3aa: CASSWDRTNTEAFF
abundance: .; v_gene: TRBV6-5; d_gene: .; j_gene: TRBJ1-3; CDR3nt: TGTGCCAGCAGGGGAGGCTTCGGAAACACCATATATTTT; CDR3aa: CASRGGFGNTIYF
abundance: .; v_gene: TRBV7-2; d_gene: .; j_gene: TRBJ1-1; CDR3nt: TGTGCCAGCAGCTTATTAATAGAAGCTTTCTTT; CDR3aa: CASSLLIEAFF
abundance: .; v_gene: TRBV29-1; d_gene: .; j_gene: TRBJ2-7; CDR3nt: TGCAGCGTTGGAACGGACAGTGTCACCTACGAGCAGTACTTC; CDR3aa: CSVGTDSVTYEQYF
abundance: .; v_gene: TRBV12-3/TRBV12-4; d_gene: .; j_gene: TRBJ1-2; CDR3nt: TGTGCCAGCAGTTTAATGGCAGATCAAGGCTACACCTTC; CDR3aa: CASSLMADQGYTF
abundance: .; v_gene: TRBV19; d_gene: .; j_gene: TRBJ2-7; CDR3nt: TGTGCCAGTAGTATTCCGGGTTTTCCCTACGAGCAGTACTTC; CDR3aa: CASSIPGFPYEQYF
abundance: .; v_gene: TRBV21-1; d_gene: .; j_gene: TRBJ1-2; CDR3nt: TGTGCCAGTAACAATGGCTACACCTTC; CDR3aa: CASNNGYTF
abundance: .; v_gene: TRBV5-4; d_gene: TRBD1; j_gene: TRBJ1-3; CDR3nt: TGTGCCAGCAGCTTACCGGGACAGGGGAGGAACACCATATATTTT; CDR3aa: CASSLPGQGRNTIYF
abundance: .; v_gene: TRBV28; d_gene: .; j_gene: TRBJ1-1; CDR3nt: TGTGCCAGCAGCGATGGTGGACACAAGAACACTGAAGCTTTCTTT; CDR3aa: CASSDGGHKNTEAFF
abundance: .; v_gene: TRBV2; d_gene: TRBD1; j_gene: TRBJ2-7; CDR3nt: TGTGCCAGCAACACAGGGGTTAACGAGCAGTACTTC; CDR3aa: CASNTGVNEQYF
abundance: .; v_gene: TRBV3-1/TRBV3-2; d_gene: TRBD2; j_gene: TRBJ2-2; CDR3nt: TGTGCCAGCAGCCAAGGGGGCGGGGGGGCCCCCGGGGAGCTGTTTTTT; CDR3aa: CASSQGGGGAPGELFF
abundance: .; v_gene: TRBV7-2; d_gene: .; j_gene: TRBJ1-3; CDR3nt: TGTGCCAGCAGCTTAGTTTCAGGGGCTGGAAACACCATATATTTT; CDR3aa: CASSLVSGAGNTIYF
abundance: once; v_gene: TRBV7-6; d_gene: TRBD1; j_gene: TRBJ1-1; CDR3nt: TGTGCCAGCAGCTTAGCCACAGGGGACACTGAAGCTTTCTTT; CDR3aa: CASSLATGDTEAFF
abundance: .; v_gene: TRBV10-3; d_gene: .; j_gene: TRBJ2-5; CDR3nt: TGTGCCCACAGCGGACCCTCCCAAGAGACCCAGTACTTC; CDR3aa: CAHSGPSQETQYF
abundance: .; v_gene: TRBV14; d_gene: TRBD1; j_gene: TRBJ2-7; CDR3nt: TGTGCCAGCAGCCAAGCAGGGGGTCTGAGCTCCTACGAGCAGTACTTC; CDR3aa: CASSQAGGLSSYEQYF
abundance: .; v_gene: TRBV30; d_gene: .; j_gene: TRBJ1-1; CDR3nt: TGTGCCTGGAGCAAGAGGCAGCTCATGAACACTGAAGCTTTCTTT; CDR3aa: CAWSKRQLMNTEAFF
abundance: .; v_gene: TRBV30; d_gene: .; j_gene: TRBJ2-1; CDR3nt: TGTGCCTGGATTGCAGGTTCGAGCTCCTACAATGAGCAGTTCTTC; CDR3aa: CAWIAGSSSYNEQFF
abundance: few; v_gene: TRBV16; d_gene: .; j_gene: TRBJ1-5; CDR3nt: TGTGCCAGCAGCCCCCGACAGTCTAGCAATCAGCCCCAGCATTTT; CDR3aa: CASSPRQSSNQPQHF
abundance: once; v_gene: TRBV18; d_gene: TRBD1; j_gene: TRBJ1-2; CDR3nt: TGTGCCAGCTCACCAAACAGGGGTACATTTAACTATGGCTACACCTTC; CDR3aa: CASSPNRGTFNYGYTF
abundance: .; v_gene: TRBV11-3; d_gene: TRBD1; j_gene: TRBJ1-4; CDR3nt: TGTGCCAGCAGCTTAGATAACAGGGGGCAGGAAAAACTGTTTTTT; CDR3aa: CASSLDNRGQEKLFF
abundance: few; v_gene: TRBV6-5; d_gene: .; j_gene: TRBJ2-1; CDR3nt: TGTGCCAGCAGTTCCATCAGGGTTATTAGGCTGAATGAGCAGTTCTTC; CDR3aa: CASSSIRVIRLNEQFF
abundance: once; v_gene: TRBV4-1; d_gene: TRBD1; j_gene: TRBJ2-1; CDR3nt: TGCGCCAGCAGCCAAGGGCAGGGGGACTACAATGAGCAGTTCTTC; CDR3aa: CASSQGQGDYNEQFF
abundance: .; v_gene: TRBV6-5; d_gene: .; j_gene: TRBJ1-5; CDR3nt: TGTGCCAGCACAATAGGGGTAGGGAGGCAGCCCCAGCATTTT; CDR3aa: CASTIGVGRQPQHF
abundance: .; v_gene: TRBV4-3; d_gene: .; j_gene: TRBJ2-7; CDR3nt: TGCGCCAGCAGCTCGGGGGTTAGTGAGTACGAGCAGTACTTC; CDR3aa: CASSSGVSEYEQYF
abundance: .; v_gene: TRBV5-6; d_gene: TRBD1; j_gene: TRBJ1-4; CDR3nt: TGTGCCAGCAGCTTACAGGGGGCTGGGGAAAAACTGTTTTTT; CDR3aa: CASSLQGAGEKLFF
abundance: few; v_gene: TRBV7-9; d_gene: .; j_gene: TRBJ1-6; CDR3nt: TGTGCCAGCAGCCCCAGGCCCTTCACCCCGAATAATTCACCCCTCCACTTT; CDR3aa: CASSPRPFTPNNSPLHF